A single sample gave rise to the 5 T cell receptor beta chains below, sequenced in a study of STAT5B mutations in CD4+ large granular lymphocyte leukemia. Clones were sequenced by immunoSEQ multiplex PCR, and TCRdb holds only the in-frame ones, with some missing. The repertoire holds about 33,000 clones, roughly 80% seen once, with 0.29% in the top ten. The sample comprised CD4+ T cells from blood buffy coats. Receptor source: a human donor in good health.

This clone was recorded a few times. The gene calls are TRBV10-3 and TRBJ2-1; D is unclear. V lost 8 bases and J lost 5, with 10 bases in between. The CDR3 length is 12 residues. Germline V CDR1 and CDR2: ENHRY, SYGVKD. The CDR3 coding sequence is TGTGCCATCCGAGACCTAGACAATGAGCAGTTCTTC. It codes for CAIRDLDNEQFF.

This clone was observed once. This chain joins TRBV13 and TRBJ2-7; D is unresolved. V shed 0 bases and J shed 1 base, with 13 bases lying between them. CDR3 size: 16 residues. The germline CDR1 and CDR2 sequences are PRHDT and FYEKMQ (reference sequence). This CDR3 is CASSLGSWSTSYEQYF. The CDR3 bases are TGTGCCAGCAGCTTAGGGTCGTGGAGCACATCCTACGAGCAGTACTTC.

CDR3: CASSVDPQVLSGNTIYF. The CDR3 DNA reads as TGTGCCAGCAGCGTAGATCCCCAGGTCCTCTCTGGAAACACCATATATTTT. V and J are TRBV9 and TRBJ1-3; no reliable D call. The V end lost 0 bases, the J end lost 0 bases, and 13 bases lay between the germline ends. The germline V gene encodes CDR1 SGDLS and CDR2 YYNGEE. The CDR3 loop spans 17 amino acids.

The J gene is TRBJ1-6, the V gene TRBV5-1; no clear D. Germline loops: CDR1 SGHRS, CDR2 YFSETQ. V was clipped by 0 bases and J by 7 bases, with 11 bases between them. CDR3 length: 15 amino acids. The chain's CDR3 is CASSLDPGGNSPLHF. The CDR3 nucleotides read TGCGCCAGCAGCTTGGACCCAGGAGGCAATTCACCCCTCCACTTT.

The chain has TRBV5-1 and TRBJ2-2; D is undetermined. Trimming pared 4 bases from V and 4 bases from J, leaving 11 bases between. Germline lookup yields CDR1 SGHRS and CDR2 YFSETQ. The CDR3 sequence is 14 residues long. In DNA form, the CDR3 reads TGCGCCAGCAGCACCCGGGCCCCCACCGGGGAGCTGTTTTTT. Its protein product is CASSTRAPTGELFF.